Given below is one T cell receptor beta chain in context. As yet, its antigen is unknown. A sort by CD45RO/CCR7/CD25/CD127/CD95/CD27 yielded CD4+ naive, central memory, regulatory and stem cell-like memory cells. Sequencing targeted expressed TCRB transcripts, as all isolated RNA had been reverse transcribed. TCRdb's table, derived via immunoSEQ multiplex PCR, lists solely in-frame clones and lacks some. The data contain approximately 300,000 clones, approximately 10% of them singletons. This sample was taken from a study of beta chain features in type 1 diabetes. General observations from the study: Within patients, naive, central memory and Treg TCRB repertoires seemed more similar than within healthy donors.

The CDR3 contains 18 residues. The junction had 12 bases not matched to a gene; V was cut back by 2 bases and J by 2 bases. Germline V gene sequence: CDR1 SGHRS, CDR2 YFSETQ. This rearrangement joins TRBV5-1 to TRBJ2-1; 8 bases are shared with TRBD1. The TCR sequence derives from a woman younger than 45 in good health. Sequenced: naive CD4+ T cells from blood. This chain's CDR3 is CASSLPSGQGKTYNEQFF. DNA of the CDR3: TGCGCCAGCAGCTTACCCTCCGGACAGGGTAAGACCTACAATGAGCAGTTCTTC.